The 2 T cell receptor beta chains listed next were all sequenced from one sample in a study of blood T cell repertoires in COVID-19. The method was immunoSEQ multiplex PCR; TCRdb's version includes in-frame clones alone and lacks a portion of them. The table has a few hundred thousand clones, roughly four fifths seen once; the top ten hold 5% to 6%. Sample: PBMCs or T cells enriched from blood (not recorded which). These receptors were collected from a woman between 50 and 59 years old who had recovered from COVID-19.

V usage is TRBV4-1 and J usage is TRBJ1-5; 7 bases align to TRBD1. The germline V gene has CDR1 MGHRA and CDR2 YSYEKL. This CDR3 contains 14 residues. J was trimmed by 5 bases and V by 4 bases; bases with no gene match: 5. CDR3 in DNA: TGCGCCAGCAGCCTGGGACAGCAGTATCAGCCCCAGCATTTT. It is translated as CASSLGQQYQPQHF.

This clone turned up a few times. The genes are TRBV11-3 and TRBJ2-7, with 13 bases identical to TRBD2. This CDR3 region has 15 residues. J lost 3 bases, V lost 5 bases, and 4 bases had no gene match. Per germline, CDR1 SGHNT and CDR2 YENEEA. Written as DNA, the CDR3 is TGTGCCAGCAGCATGGGACTAGCGGGGCGCTACGAGCAGTACTTC. Translated, it gives CASSMGLAGRYEQYF.